The 28 T cell receptor beta chains presented below share a single source sample, sequenced in a study of spatial heterogeneity in lung cancer. A single record per CDR3 protein comes from TCRdb applying MiXCR to the 5' RACE reads. This sample has 45,000 to 55,000 distinct CDR3 sequences, with approximately 5% found just once. The time point denotes: sample taken at primary tumor resection. Sequenced here: PBMCs, sampled at surgery. The receptors were sampled from a male donor with early-stage non-small cell lung cancer.

This clonotype has ten or more counts. This rearrangement joins TRBV19 to TRBJ1-2; D ambiguous. The germline V gene has CDR1 LNHDA and CDR2 SQIVND (reference sequence). The CDR3 has 13 amino acids. Trimming took off 4 bases at V and 3 bases at J, with 9 bases between the two ends. The CDR3 is CASSKERYYGYTF. The DNA for the CDR3 is TGTGCCAGTAGTAAGGAGAGATACTATGGCTACACCTTC.

At least ten counts were recorded for this clonotype. The rearrangement joins TRBV14 to TRBJ2-1, with 9 bases lining up with TRBD2. The CDR3 spans 20 residues. V shed 4 bases, J shed 2 bases, and the junction held 18 bases outside the gene matches. CDR1 and CDR2 (germline): SGHDN, FVKESK. This CDR3 reads CASSPREGSGVAGAYNEQFF. In DNA form, the CDR3 reads TGTGCCAGCAGCCCCAGAGAAGGGAGTGGAGTAGCGGGGGCCTACAATGAGCAGTTCTTC.

This clonotype showed up many times. The genes are TRBV20-1 and TRBJ1-5, with a tentative D call TRBD1 (6 bases). The CDR3 loop spans 13 amino acids. Trimming removed 7 bases from V and 7 bases from J, with 17 bases in between. From germline, CDR1 is DFQATT and CDR2 SNEGSKA (reference sequence). CDR3 nucleotide sequence: TGCAGTGTCCTAAACAGGGCAGGCCAGCCCCAGCATTTT. The encoded protein is CSVLNRAGQPQHF.

This clonotype was detected many times. The V call is TRBV2, the J call TRBJ2-7; tentatively, D is TRBD1 or TRBD2 (5 bases each). The CDR3 sequence is 15 residues long. Germline CDR1 is SNHLY and CDR2 is FYNNEI. V was cut by 2 bases and J by 3 bases, with 14 bases left in between. The CDR3 loop reads CASSEWDRVVYEQYF. The DNA for the CDR3 is TGTGCCAGCAGTGAATGGGACCGAGTCGTCTACGAGCAGTACTTC.

This clonotype was picked up many times. The CDR3 spells CASSQVIGGSGSYEQYF. CDR3 in DNA: TGCGCCAGCAGCCAAGTTATAGGGGGGAGCGGATCCTACGAGCAGTACTTC. V gene TRBV4-1 combines with J gene TRBJ2-7; the D call may be TRBD1 or TRBD2 (6 bases each). Deletions cut 1 base from V and 1 base from J, with 17 bases between. Germline V gene data show CDR1 as MGHRA and CDR2 as YSYEKL. The CDR3 contains 17 residues.

This clonotype occurred many times. J is TRBJ2-7 and V is TRBV27; possibly TRBD2 for D (6 bases). The V end lost 2 bases, the J end lost 6 bases, and 11 bases lay between the germline ends. The V gene's germline CDR1 is MNHEY and CDR2 SMNVEV (reference sequence). This CDR3 has 13 amino acids. CDR3 bases: TGTGCCAGCAGTTTAAATGAACTAGCCGAGCAGTACTTC. Its protein product is CASSLNELAEQYF.

This clonotype was observed at least ten times. The chain recombines TRBV11-2 with TRBJ2-1, with D possibly matching TRBD1 (7 bases). CDR3 size: 15 residues. The V gene's germline CDR1 is SGHAT and CDR2 FQNNGV. Between the trimmed V and J ends, which lost 5 bases and 0 bases, there was a span of 11 bases. The chain's CDR3 is CASSQGGSSYNEQFF. Written as DNA, the CDR3 is TGTGCCAGCAGCCAGGGGGGCAGCTCCTACAATGAGCAGTTCTTC.

This clonotype was observed many times. The J gene is TRBJ2-5, the V gene TRBV7-8; TRBD2 aligns across 12 bases. The CDR3 runs 14 residues. Germline loops: CDR1 SGHVS, CDR2 FQNEAQ. The J segment lost 4 bases and the V segment lost 3 bases, leaving 0 bases of the junction unmatched. CDR3 protein: CASSLGLAGETQYF. As DNA, the CDR3 is TGTGCCAGCAGCTTGGGACTAGCGGGAGAGACCCAGTACTTC.

V is TRBV20-1 and J is TRBJ2-7, with 7 bases that match TRBD1. J was trimmed by 3 bases and V by 3 bases; bases with no gene match: 2. The length of the CDR3 is 12 residues. CDR1 and CDR2 (germline): DFQATT, SNEGSKA (reference sequence). The CDR3 sequence: CSASSGGYEQYF. DNA for the CDR3: TGCAGTGCTAGTTCAGGGGGCTACGAGCAGTACTTC.

This clonotype appeared a few times. Being one base from a much bigger clone, this may be a read error. The V gene is TRBV20-1, the J gene TRBJ2-7; D gene ambiguous. Germline CDR1 DFQATT, CDR2 SNEGSKA (reference sequence). Trimming left V 1 base short and J 3 bases short, with 4 bases between. The CDR3 is 11 residues long. CDR3 DNA sequence: TGCAGTGCTAGAGTCAGCTACGAGCAGTACTTC. Translation: CSARVSYEQYF.

This clonotype was seen at least ten times. V and J are TRBV11-2 and TRBJ2-5; a weak D match, TRBD2 (6 bases). Germline V gene sequence: CDR1 SGHAT, CDR2 FQNNGV. The CDR3 length is 17 residues. The V gene lost 1 base and the J gene lost 1 base, with 16 bases spanning the gap. As DNA, the CDR3 is TGTGCCAGCAGCTTAGGGGGAGGTGGGCTACGCCAAGAGACCCAGTACTTC. Amino acids: CASSLGGGGLRQETQYF.

At least ten counts were recorded for this clonotype. The V gene is TRBV12-3 or TRBV12-4, the J gene TRBJ2-5; 7 bases match TRBD2. The CDR3 loop spans 16 amino acids. Losses at the gene ends were 3 bases for V and 2 bases for J; bases not matched to a gene: 9. CDR3 in amino acids: CASSFAQRGRQETQYF. DNA of the CDR3: TGTGCCAGCAGTTTTGCGCAGCGGGGCCGGCAAGAGACCCAGTACTTC.

There are many counts of this clonotype. The J gene is TRBJ2-7, the V gene TRBV5-1; 8 bases are a match to TRBD2. Trimming cost V 2 bases and J 4 bases; bases outside gene matches: 5. The CDR3 spans 14 residues. The germline V gene has CDR1 SGHRS and CDR2 YFSETQ. The CDR3, as DNA: TGCGCCAGCAGCTTTGTTACTAGCGGATACGAGCAGTACTTC. Its translation is CASSFVTSGYEQYF.

This clonotype was counted at least ten times. The rearrangement joins TRBV4-1 to TRBJ2-1, with TRBD2 matching over 11 bases. Trimming cost V 1 base and J 10 bases; bases outside gene matches: 6. Germline lookup yields CDR1 MGHRA and CDR2 YSYEKL. The CDR3 contains 15 residues. CDR3 bases: TGCGCCAGCAGCCAAGGTAGCGGGAGGGCCGGGGAGCAGTTCTTC. Protein product: CASSQGSGRAGEQFF.

The chain couples TRBV6-6 to TRBJ2-1; D is possibly TRBD2 (6 bases). The ends were cut back, 8 bases at V and 5 bases at J, with 16 bases in the middle. CDR3 length equals 14 residues. Germline V lookup: CDR1 MNHNY, CDR2 SVGAGI (reference sequence). The DNA for the CDR3 is TGTGCCAGCTGGACCAGGACTAAAAACAATGAGCAGTTCTTC. Translating gives CASWTRTKNNEQFF.

This clonotype was counted at least ten times. The rearrangement uses TRBV10-3 and TRBJ2-3; D remains ambiguous. Looked up from germline, CDR1 is ENHRY and CDR2 is SYGVKD. The CDR3 sequence is 15 residues long. V was pared by 0 bases and J by 2 bases, with 9 bases between. CDR3: CAISESNGYTDTQYF. The CDR3 DNA reads as TGTGCCATCAGTGAGTCTAACGGGTACACAGATACGCAGTATTTT.

This clonotype was detected many times. The rearrangement links TRBV7-2 to TRBJ2-7; 8 positions match TRBD2. In germline, CDR1 is SGHTA, CDR2 FQGNSA. The CDR3 length is 18 residues. Germline trimming cut 1 base from V and 0 bases from J; bases unmatched to any gene: 11. CDR3 in amino acids: CASSLDPPSGGPSYEQYF. The CDR3 DNA follows: TGTGCCAGCAGCTTAGACCCCCCCTCGGGAGGGCCCTCCTACGAGCAGTACTTC.

This clonotype has at least ten counts. V usage is TRBV28 and J usage is TRBJ2-1; D is unresolved. CDR1 MDHEN and CDR2 SYDVKM come from the germline V gene. This CDR3 spans 15 amino acids. Trimming removed 3 bases at V and 0 bases at J, with 9 bases between. The CDR3 nucleotides read TGTGCCAGCAGTTTTGTCAGAAGCTCCTACAATGAGCAGTTCTTC. Its protein is CASSFVRSSYNEQFF.

This clonotype was counted many times. The chain employs TRBV7-9 and TRBJ2-1; the D gene is possibly TRBD1 (5 bases). Trimming shortened V by 0 bases and J by 6 bases, and 12 bases separated the two germline ends. Germline V CDR1 and CDR2: SEHNR, FQNEAQ (reference sequence). CDR3 length: 15 amino acids. CDR3 sequence reads: CASSLAQGKVNEQFF. The CDR3 DNA reads TGTGCCAGCAGCTTAGCGCAGGGAAAGGTCAATGAGCAGTTCTTC.

Many counts were recorded for this clonotype. The chain carries TRBV10-3 and TRBJ2-7; TRBD2 matches 11 bases. J gave up 1 base and V 8 bases, and 7 bases lay outside the gene matches. Germline CDR1 reads ENHRY; CDR2 reads SYGVKD. The CDR3 consists of 15 residues. The CDR3 protein is CAIAGLAEASYEQYF. CDR3 bases: TGTGCCATCGCGGGACTAGCGGAGGCATCCTACGAGCAGTACTTC.

This clonotype has ten or more counts. The rearrangement uses TRBV20-1 and TRBJ1-1; no clear D gene. The germline CDR1 and CDR2 sequences are DFQATT and SNEGSKA (reference sequence). The CDR3 length is 12 residues. The germline V and J ends were trimmed by 3 bases and 2 bases, with 7 bases remaining between them. CDR3 nucleotide sequence: TGCAGTGCTAGGCCCTACAACACTGAAGCTTTCTTT. This codes for CSARPYNTEAFF.

Regarding this clonotype: A clone one base away is much larger, so this may be a read error. This chain joins TRBV6-1 and TRBJ2-3; D gene uncertain. The germline V gene encodes CDR1 MNHNS and CDR2 SASEGT. The CDR3 runs 13 residues. This CDR3 reads CASVNPGTDMQYF. In DNA, the CDR3 is TGTGCCAGCGTAAACCCCGGCACAGATATGCAGTATTTT.

This clonotype appeared many times. This sequence joins TRBV9 and TRBJ1-1; D unresolved. V was shortened by 5 bases and J by 4 bases, with 12 bases between the two germline ends. Germline V gives CDR1 SGDLS, CDR2 YYNGEE. CDR3 length equals 13 residues. CDR3: CASRGPGSTEAFF. The CDR3 DNA reads as TGTGCCAGCAGAGGGCCCGGGTCCACTGAAGCTTTCTTT.

The rearrangement links TRBV5-4 to TRBJ1-2; 8 bases are a match to TRBD1. J was trimmed by 1 base and V by 1 base; bases with no gene match: 9. From germline, CDR1 is SGHNT and CDR2 YYREEE (reference sequence). The CDR3 totals 17 residues. CDR3 nucleotide sequence: TGTGCCAGCAGCTTGACCGGACAGGGAGAATTTAACTATGGCTACACCTTC. Its translation is CASSLTGQGEFNYGYTF.

This clonotype showed up many times. The chain carries TRBV7-2 and TRBJ2-3, with TRBD2 identical over 8 bases. Germline CDR1 and CDR2: SGHTA and FQGNSA. The CDR3 contains 15 residues. Unmatched junction bases numbered 8, after V lost 7 bases and J lost 2 bases. The chain's CDR3 is CASTPGGQATDTQYF. The CDR3 DNA is TGTGCCAGCACCCCGGGGGGGCAGGCCACAGATACGCAGTATTTT.

Note on this clonotype: The junction departs from germline at one end; a sequencing error may be responsible. This chain uses TRBV18 with TRBJ2-1; D remains ambiguous. CDR1 is KGHSH, CDR2 LQKENI, per germline. There are 12 residues in the CDR3. This CDR3 is CASRTPGNEQIF. Written as DNA, the CDR3 is TGTGCCAGCCGCACCCCCGGCAATGAGCAGATCTTC.

This clonotype showed up many times. The chain joins TRBV6-1 to TRBJ2-1; 8 nucleotides match TRBD2. After removal of 6 bases from V and 1 base from J, the junction contained 2 bases not matched to a gene. The germline gives CDR1 MNHNS, CDR2 SASEGT. The CDR3 is made up of 14 amino acids. CDR3 amino acids: CASRGLGSYNEQFF. Here the CDR3 DNA reads TGTGCCAGCAGGGGACTAGGTTCCTACAATGAGCAGTTCTTC.

This clonotype was found many times. The CDR3 bases are TGTGCCAGCAGCCCCCGGGACAGGGGGAGCTCCTACGAGCAGTACTTC. This sequence encodes CASSPRDRGSSYEQYF. The genes are TRBV21-1 and TRBJ2-7; the D call TRBD1 from the table was never checked on the DNA. TRBV21-1 is annotated as a pseudogene. The length of the CDR3 is 16 residues.